A single T cell receptor beta chain is shown here with its context. This sample is part of a study of technical replicates of blood from a handful of donors. The V gene's germline CDR1 is SNHLY and CDR2 FYNNEI. This CDR3 spans 12 amino acids. Trimming removed 6 bases from V and 13 bases from J; junction bases left unmatched: 11. The method was immunoSEQ multiplex PCR; TCRdb's version includes in-frame clones alone and lacks a portion of them. The table includes under 85,000 clones, around 85% detected once. The origin of this receptor is a human donor in good health. Some clones in this sample may be carry-over from other donors' samples. The chain has TRBV2 and TRBJ1-2; 7 nucleotides match TRBD1. The sequenced material came from PBMCs. CDR3 region: CASRLRTGTGTF. Written as DNA, the CDR3 is TGTGCCAGCAGGCTACGGACAGGCACGGGCACCTTC.